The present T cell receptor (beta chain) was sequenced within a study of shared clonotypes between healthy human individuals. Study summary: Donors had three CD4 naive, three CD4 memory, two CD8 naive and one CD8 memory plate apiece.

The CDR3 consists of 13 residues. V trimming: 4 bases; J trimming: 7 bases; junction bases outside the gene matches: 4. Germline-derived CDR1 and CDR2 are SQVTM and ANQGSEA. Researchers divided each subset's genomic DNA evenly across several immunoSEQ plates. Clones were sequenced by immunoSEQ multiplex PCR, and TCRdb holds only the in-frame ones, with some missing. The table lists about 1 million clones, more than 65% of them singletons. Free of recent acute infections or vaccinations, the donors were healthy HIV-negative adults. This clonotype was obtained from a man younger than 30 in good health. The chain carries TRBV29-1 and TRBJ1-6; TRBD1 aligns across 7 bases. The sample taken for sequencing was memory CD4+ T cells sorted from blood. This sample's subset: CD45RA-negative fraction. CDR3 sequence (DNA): TGCAGCGTTGGCCAGGGGGTGAATTCACCCCTCCACTTT. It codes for CSVGQGVNSPLHF.